This is a list of T cell receptor beta chains from one sample in a study of blood T cell repertoires in COVID-19. Produced via immunoSEQ multiplex PCR; TCRdb's table is partial and in-frame only. The sample yields some 200,000 clones, approximately 82% seen once. The specimen sequenced was peripheral blood. These receptors all stem from a human donor with acute or convalescent COVID-19. The donor label of this sample is uncertain. CDR3s include the opening cysteine and the closing phenylalanine or tryptophan. The order of the fields is clone size, D gene, V gene, J gene, CDR3 DNA, CDR3 protein. A D gene is named only where the DNA matches it firmly. The listing skips clone size in some rows; elsewhere it reads once, few, many or a size class.

clone size: .; D gene: TRBD1; V gene: TRBV18; J gene: TRBJ1-1; CDR3 DNA: TGTGCCAGCTCTGGGGCCCGTACAGGGGTTAACACTGAAGCTTTCTTT; CDR3 protein: CASSGARTGVNTEAFF
clone size: .; D gene: TRBD2; V gene: TRBV11-2; J gene: TRBJ2-5; CDR3 DNA: TGTGCCAGCAGCTTGGGTAGCGGGAGGGAGACCCAGTACTTC; CDR3 protein: CASSLGSGRETQYF
clone size: few; D gene: TRBD1; V gene: TRBV30; J gene: TRBJ1-5; CDR3 DNA: TGTGCCTGGAGTTCCCGGACAGGGAATCAGCCCCAGCATTTT; CDR3 protein: CAWSSRTGNQPQHF
clone size: .; D gene: TRBD1; V gene: TRBV7-2; J gene: TRBJ1-6; CDR3 DNA: TGTGCCAGCAGCCTGACAGGGAATAATTCACCCCTCCACTTT; CDR3 protein: CASSLTGNNSPLHF
clone size: .; D gene: .; V gene: TRBV18; J gene: TRBJ2-7; CDR3 DNA: TGTGCCAGCTCAGTGGCCCGGGGTGACTACGAGCAGTACTTC; CDR3 protein: CASSVARGDYEQYF
clone size: .; D gene: .; V gene: TRBV27; J gene: TRBJ1-1; CDR3 DNA: TGTGCCAGCAGTACACCGCTCAGGTCAAACACTGAAGCTTTCTTT; CDR3 protein: CASSTPLRSNTEAFF
clone size: .; D gene: .; V gene: TRBV15; J gene: TRBJ1-2; CDR3 DNA: TGTGCCACCAGCAGAGGACTGAGCGGCTACACCTTC; CDR3 protein: CATSRGLSGYTF
clone size: once; D gene: TRBD2; V gene: TRBV11-3; J gene: TRBJ2-1; CDR3 DNA: TGTGCCAGCAGCCCTGGCGGGAGTAGGGGCAATGAGCAGTTCTTC; CDR3 protein: CASSPGGSRGNEQFF
clone size: .; D gene: .; V gene: TRBV7-2; J gene: TRBJ2-7; CDR3 DNA: TGTGCCAGCAGCCGGACAGCGAGCTCCTACGAGCAGTACTTC; CDR3 protein: CASSRTASSYEQYF
clone size: .; D gene: .; V gene: TRBV4-1; J gene: TRBJ1-6; CDR3 DNA: TGCGCCAGCAGCCAAGAATTGGGCGCAGCCTATAATTCACCCCTCCACTTT; CDR3 protein: CASSQELGAAYNSPLHF
clone size: .; D gene: TRBD2; V gene: TRBV27; J gene: TRBJ2-1; CDR3 DNA: TGTGCCAGCACCTTAGGGGGCAGGACTAGCGGGAGAAGTGAGCAGTTCTTC; CDR3 protein: CASTLGGRTSGRSEQFF
clone size: .; D gene: TRBD2; V gene: TRBV5-1; J gene: TRBJ2-7; CDR3 DNA: TGCGCCAGCAGCGAACTAGCGGGAGGGCGGTACGAGCAGTACTTC; CDR3 protein: CASSELAGGRYEQYF
clone size: .; D gene: TRBD2; V gene: TRBV5-1; J gene: TRBJ2-3; CDR3 DNA: TGCGCCAGCAGCTTAGGACTAGCGGGGCCGGCAGATACGCAGTATTTT; CDR3 protein: CASSLGLAGPADTQYF
clone size: .; D gene: TRBD2; V gene: TRBV6-2/TRBV6-3; J gene: TRBJ2-1; CDR3 DNA: TGTGCCAGCAGTTACTCGGGTCTAGGGACTAGCGGGAGATACGAGCAGTTCTTC; CDR3 protein: CASSYSGLGTSGRYEQFF
clone size: few; D gene: .; V gene: TRBV7-9; J gene: TRBJ2-4; CDR3 DNA: TGTGCCAGCAGCTTAGGTAACCGACAGAAAAACATTCAGTACTTC; CDR3 protein: CASSLGNRQKNIQYF
clone size: .; D gene: .; V gene: TRBV27; J gene: TRBJ1-5; CDR3 DNA: TGTGCCAGCAGTTTGACAGAAAGATCTCAGCCCCAGCATTTT; CDR3 protein: CASSLTERSQPQHF
clone size: .; D gene: .; V gene: TRBV2; J gene: TRBJ1-5; CDR3 DNA: TGTGCCAGCAGTTTCCTACAGGGAGATAGCAATCAGCCCCAGCATTTT; CDR3 protein: CASSFLQGDSNQPQHF
clone size: .; D gene: TRBD1; V gene: TRBV7-3; J gene: TRBJ1-1; CDR3 DNA: TGTGCCAGTAGCGGACAGGGGAACACTGAAGCTTTCTTT; CDR3 protein: CASSGQGNTEAFF
clone size: .; D gene: TRBD2; V gene: TRBV27; J gene: TRBJ2-1; CDR3 DNA: TGTGCCAGCTGGCCGGGACTAGGCTACAATGAGCAGTTCTTC; CDR3 protein: CASWPGLGYNEQFF
clone size: .; D gene: .; V gene: TRBV20-1; J gene: TRBJ2-5; CDR3 DNA: TGCAGTGCTAGTCCTGGGGGGGAGACCCAGTACTTC; CDR3 protein: CSASPGGETQYF
clone size: .; D gene: TRBD1; V gene: TRBV7-3; J gene: TRBJ1-2; CDR3 DNA: TGTGCCAGCAGCGCGGGACAGGGTGATGGCTACACCTTC; CDR3 protein: CASSAGQGDGYTF
clone size: few; D gene: TRBD2; V gene: TRBV4-2; J gene: TRBJ2-1; CDR3 DNA: TGTGCCAGCAGCCAACAATCCGGGACTAGCGGGAGCGCGCGGCAGTTCTTC; CDR3 protein: CASSQQSGTSGSARQFF
clone size: .; D gene: .; V gene: TRBV5-5; J gene: TRBJ2-7; CDR3 DNA: TGTGCCAGCAGCTTAACAGGGTACGGCTACGAGCAGTACTTC; CDR3 protein: CASSLTGYGYEQYF
clone size: .; D gene: .; V gene: TRBV5-1; J gene: TRBJ1-1; CDR3 DNA: TGCGCCAGCAGCTTAACCTCGGGGAACACTGAAGCTTTCTTT; CDR3 protein: CASSLTSGNTEAFF
clone size: .; D gene: TRBD1; V gene: TRBV18; J gene: TRBJ1-5; CDR3 DNA: TGTGCCAGCTCACCATCACTGGGCCAGGGGGAGCAAAACATGAATCAGCCCCAGCATTTT; CDR3 protein: CASSPSLGQGEQNMNQPQHF
clone size: .; D gene: .; V gene: TRBV3-1/TRBV3-2; J gene: TRBJ1-1; CDR3 DNA: TGTGCCAGCAGCCGGGACATGAGCACTGAAGCTTTCTTT; CDR3 protein: CASSRDMSTEAFF
clone size: .; D gene: .; V gene: TRBV4-2; J gene: TRBJ2-7; CDR3 DNA: TGTGCCAGCAGTCGGGACTTACCCACTTCCTACGAGCAGTACTTC; CDR3 protein: CASSRDLPTSYEQYF
clone size: .; D gene: .; V gene: TRBV28; J gene: TRBJ2-7; CDR3 DNA: TGTGCCAGCAGTTTAAGGGGGGGGACTGAGTACGAGCAGTACTTC; CDR3 protein: CASSLRGGTEYEQYF
clone size: .; D gene: TRBD2; V gene: TRBV9; J gene: TRBJ2-1; CDR3 DNA: TGTGCCAGCAGCACCTCCGGGACTAGAGGCAATGAGCAGTTCTTC; CDR3 protein: CASSTSGTRGNEQFF
clone size: .; D gene: TRBD1; V gene: TRBV5-1; J gene: TRBJ1-4; CDR3 DNA: TGCGCCAGCAGCCAAGGACGGGGACAGGGGGAAAAACTGTTTTTT; CDR3 protein: CASSQGRGQGEKLFF
clone size: .; D gene: .; V gene: TRBV7-9; J gene: TRBJ2-2; CDR3 DNA: TGTGCCAGCACCGCGATAGGCGGTGGCGGGGAGCTGTTTTTT; CDR3 protein: CASTAIGGGGELFF
clone size: .; D gene: .; V gene: TRBV7-2; J gene: TRBJ2-3; CDR3 DNA: TGTGCCAGCAGCTCTCCTAAACCCCGGGACTTGAATACAGATACGCAGTATTTT; CDR3 protein: CASSSPKPRDLNTDTQYF
clone size: .; D gene: .; V gene: TRBV27; J gene: TRBJ2-1; CDR3 DNA: TGTGCCAGCAGACCAACAGGGAGCTCCTACAATGAGCAGTTCTTC; CDR3 protein: CASRPTGSSYNEQFF
clone size: few; D gene: .; V gene: TRBV11-3; J gene: TRBJ1-1; CDR3 DNA: TGTGCCAGCAGCCCCGGCGGGGGGACTGAAGCTTTCTTT; CDR3 protein: CASSPGGGTEAFF
clone size: many; D gene: .; V gene: TRBV19; J gene: TRBJ1-1; CDR3 DNA: TGTGCCAGTAGTATTAGTGTAGGACAAGGCACTGAAGCTTTCTTT; CDR3 protein: CASSISVGQGTEAFF
clone size: .; D gene: TRBD1; V gene: TRBV5-4; J gene: TRBJ1-2; CDR3 DNA: TGTGCCAGCAGATTAGACAGGGTTGGCTACACCTTC; CDR3 protein: CASRLDRVGYTF
clone size: .; D gene: .; V gene: TRBV6-5; J gene: TRBJ1-2; CDR3 DNA: TGTGCCAGCAGTTACTCGCCAGGGGATGGCTACACCTTC; CDR3 protein: CASSYSPGDGYTF
clone size: .; D gene: .; V gene: TRBV3-1/TRBV3-2; J gene: TRBJ1-5; CDR3 DNA: TGTGCCAGCAGCCAAGTGGCGGGCGGTCAGCCCCAGCATTTT; CDR3 protein: CASSQVAGGQPQHF
clone size: .; D gene: .; V gene: TRBV5-4; J gene: TRBJ1-1; CDR3 DNA: TGTGCCAGCAGCTTCGGGAGAAACACTGAAGCTTTCTTT; CDR3 protein: CASSFGRNTEAFF
clone size: .; D gene: TRBD1; V gene: TRBV6-5; J gene: TRBJ2-7; CDR3 DNA: TGTGCCAGCAGTTACATTTGGACAGGGGGTGGTGAGCAGTACTTC; CDR3 protein: CASSYIWTGGGEQYF
clone size: .; D gene: .; V gene: TRBV29-1; J gene: TRBJ2-1; CDR3 DNA: TGCAGCGCCGAAGGTCTAGCCAATGAGCAGTTCTTC; CDR3 protein: CSAEGLANEQFF
clone size: .; D gene: .; V gene: TRBV7-7; J gene: TRBJ2-1; CDR3 DNA: TGTGCCAGCAGCTCCGGAGTAGCGACCTACAATGAGCAGTTCTTC; CDR3 protein: CASSSGVATYNEQFF
clone size: .; D gene: TRBD1; V gene: TRBV11-2; J gene: TRBJ1-1; CDR3 DNA: TGTGCCAGCAGCTTAGGTAGTGAGGGGGCAGGGAGTATGAACACTGAAGCTTTCTTT; CDR3 protein: CASSLGSEGAGSMNTEAFF
clone size: .; D gene: .; V gene: TRBV3-1/TRBV3-2; J gene: TRBJ1-4; CDR3 DNA: TGTGCCAGCAGCCAAGGAGGTGAAAAACTGTTTTTT; CDR3 protein: CASSQGGEKLFF